This T cell receptor beta chain derives from a study of blood T cell repertoires in COVID-19. Study-wide background: T cells, B-cell-depleted T cells, or PBMCs supplied cDNA or gDNA.

Here immunoSEQ multiplex PCR was the method, and the copy in TCRdb shows in-frame clones only, minus some. This table holds 100,000 to 120,000 clones, 65% to 90% found once. The CDR3 has 14 residues. Germline V gene data show CDR1 as GTSNPN and CDR2 as SVGIG (reference sequence). With 0 bases removed from V and 7 bases from J, the gap between germline ends came to 13 bases. This chain uses TRBV30 with TRBJ1-5, with D possibly being TRBD1 (5 bases). The TCR comes from a woman between 55 and 75 years old with acute or convalescent COVID-19. The sequenced sample was peripheral blood. CDR3 sequence reads: CAWSVGQGLQPQHF. The CDR3 DNA sequence: TGTGCCTGGAGTGTAGGGCAGGGTCTGCAGCCCCAGCATTTT. Full variable domain (missing parts from reference TRBV30 and TRBJ1-5): SQTIHQWPATLVQPVGSPLSLECTVEGTSNPNLYWYRQAAGRGLQLLFYSVGIGQISSEVPQNLSASRPQDRQFILSSKKLLLSDSGFYLCAWSVGQGLQPQHFGDGTRLSIL.